The sequence of this TCR beta chain was determined in a study of T cell responses to AZD1222 COVID-19 vaccine. General study points: Clonal diversity may have been underestimated, and the donors were mostly white British, with more females than males. At baseline, just six or seven AZD1222 recipients tested seropositive. Regions left unmutated in variants are reportedly the target of nearly half of spike-specific TCRs. CD4 TCRs associated with vaccination spanned spike, dominating at 160-218 and 743-854.

Measured with immunoSEQ multiplex PCR; TCRdb has only the in-frame clones, and not every one. The sample shows 130,000 to 150,000 clones, 82% of them seen only once. The table lists this clone with a count of one. Antigen unknown. The CDR3 runs to 14 residues. The germline V gene encodes CDR1 SGHVS and CDR2 FNYEAQ. Trimming left V 4 bases short and J 0 bases short, with 7 bases between. The sequences come from peripheral blood, collected on day 0 of MenACWY control vaccination. This chain joins TRBV7-6 and TRBJ1-5; maybe TRBD1 (6 bases). The clonotype originates from an adult in good health. CDR3 DNA sequence: TGTGCCAGCAGCTCGGGACATAGCAATCAGCCCCAGCATTTT. It codes for CASSSGHSNQPQHF.